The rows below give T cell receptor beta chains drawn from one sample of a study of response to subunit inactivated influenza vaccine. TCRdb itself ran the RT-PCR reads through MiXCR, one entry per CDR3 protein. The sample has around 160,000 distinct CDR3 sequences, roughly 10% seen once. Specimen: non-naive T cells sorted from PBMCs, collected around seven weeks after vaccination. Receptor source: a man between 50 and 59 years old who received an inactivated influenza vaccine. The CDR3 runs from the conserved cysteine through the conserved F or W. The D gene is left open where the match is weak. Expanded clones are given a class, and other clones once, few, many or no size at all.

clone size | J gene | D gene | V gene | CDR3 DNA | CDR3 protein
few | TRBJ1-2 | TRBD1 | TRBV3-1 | TGTGCCAGCAGCCAAGGTCAGGGGGCGAGATTCTATGGCTACACCTTC | CASSQGQGARFYGYTF
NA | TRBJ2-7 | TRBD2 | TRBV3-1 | TGTGCCAGCAGCCCTAGACTAGCGACCGAGCAGTACTTC | CASSPRLATEQYF
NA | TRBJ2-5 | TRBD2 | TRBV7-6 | TGTGCCAGCAGCTTACTAGCGGGGATCCAAGAGACCCAGTACTTC | CASSLLAGIQETQYF
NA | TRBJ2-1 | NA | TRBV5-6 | TGTGCCAGGAGCCCGGGGCTCAATGAGCAGTTCTTC | CARSPGLNEQFF
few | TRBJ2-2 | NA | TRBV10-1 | TGCGCCAGCAGTGAGGCACAGGGAACCGGGGAGCTGTTTTTT | CASSEAQGTGELFF
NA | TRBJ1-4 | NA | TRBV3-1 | TGTGCCAGCAGCCAACTTGGACCACCGGATGAAAAACTGTTTTTT | CASSQLGPPDEKLFF
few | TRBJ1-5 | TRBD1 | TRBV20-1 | TGCAGTGTCCTACCCGGGACAGGGGCCAGCAATCAGCCCCAGCATTTT | CSVLPGTGASNQPQHF
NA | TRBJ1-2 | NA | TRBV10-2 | TGCGCCAGCAGTGAGTCGAGACGTAGGGGGTTCAGTCACCACGGCTACACCTTC | CASSESRRRGFSHHGYTF
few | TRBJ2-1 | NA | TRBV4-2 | TGTGCCAGCAGCCGAAACCGGGACCTGACCTACAATGAGCAGTTCTTC | CASSRNRDLTYNEQFF
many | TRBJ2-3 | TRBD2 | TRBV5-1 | TGCGCCAGCTGCTTGACTAGCGGTAGCACAGATACGCAGTATTTT | CASCLTSGSTDTQYF
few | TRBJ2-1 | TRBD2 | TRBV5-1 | TGCGCCAGCAGCTTGGAATTCCGGGGGGATGAGCAGTTCTTC | CASSLEFRGDEQFF
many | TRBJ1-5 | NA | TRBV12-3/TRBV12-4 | TGTGCCAGCAGACGCGGGGGGGGGTATAGCAATCAGCCCCAGCATTTT | CASRRGGGYSNQPQHF
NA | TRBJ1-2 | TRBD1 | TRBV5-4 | TGTGCCAGCAGCTTGGGGCCGGGACAGAACTATGGCTACACCTTC | CASSLGPGQNYGYTF